The sequence of this TCR beta chain was determined in a study of blood T cell repertoires in COVID-19. The wider study: Acute-phase and convalescent COVID-19 samples originated in the United States, Italy and Spain. Nucleic acid was either cDNA or gDNA, and it came from T cells, B-cell-depleted T cells, or PBMCs.

Original data processing: Estimates of nucleated cell counts were drawn from the amplification of reference gene primers. TCRdb keeps only in-frame clones here, not all; method: immunoSEQ multiplex PCR. The V and J calls and clone size are taken from that table; D and trimming were inferred from the DNA. The repertoire holds approximately 250,000 clones, approximately 80% seen once, with about 1.4% in the top ten. Germline V gene lookup returns CDR1 MNHEY and CDR2 SVGEGT. The CDR3 spans 13 residues. V was trimmed by 2 bases and J by 0 bases, leaving 3 bases between them. Sequenced input: peripheral blood. The chain recombines TRBV6-2 or TRBV6-3 with TRBJ2-3; no clear D gene. The sequence was obtained from a woman between 40 and 55 years old who had recovered from COVID-19. The chain's CDR3 is CASSYLSTDTQYF. CDR3 nucleotides: TGTGCCAGCAGTTACCTTAGCACAGATACGCAGTATTTT.